This is a list of T cell receptor beta chains from one sample in a study of shared clonotypes between healthy human individuals. Clones were read by immunoSEQ multiplex PCR, and TCRdb kept only the in-frame ones, dropping some. The sample holds approximately 1,500,000 clones; approximately 96% are singletons and the top ten take roughly 1.2%. The sequenced sample was naive CD4+ T cells sorted from blood. The origin of the receptors is a man aged 25 to 40 in good health. Both conserved end residues are part of each CDR3. Fields, in order: V gene, J gene, D gene, clone size, CDR3 protein, CDR3 DNA. D genes are given only for firm matches. A clone size is listed for some rows: how often the clone was seen (once, few, many), or a class if it is expanded.

TRBV6-5,TRBJ2-3,-,-,CASSYQGRETDTQYF,TGTGCCAGCAGTTACCAGGGCAGGGAAACAGATACGCAGTATTTT
TRBV19,TRBJ1-2,TRBD1,-,CASSGDRDYGYTF,TGTGCCAGTAGTGGGGACAGGGACTATGGCTACACCTTC
TRBV9,TRBJ2-5,TRBD1,-,CASSVATGGQTQYF,TGTGCCAGCAGCGTCGCCACAGGGGGGCAGACCCAGTACTTC
TRBV10-3,TRBJ1-1,TRBD1,few,CAIRKTQGYGDTEAFF,TGTGCCATCAGGAAAACACAGGGGTATGGGGACACTGAAGCTTTCTTT
TRBV6-1,TRBJ2-7,-,-,CASGGSGRPYEQYF,TGTGCCAGCGGGGGGAGCGGCAGACCCTACGAGCAGTACTTC
TRBV27,TRBJ2-1,-,once,CASLGGTDEQFF,TGTGCCAGCTTGGGGGGCACTGATGAGCAGTTCTTC
TRBV7-9,TRBJ2-1,TRBD2,-,CASSLVLAGEVGYNEQFF,TGTGCCAGCAGCTTAGTGCTAGCGGGAGAGGTGGGGTACAATGAGCAGTTCTTC
TRBV5-1,TRBJ2-3,-,-,CASSPMERTDTQYF,TGCGCCAGCAGCCCCATGGAGAGGACAGATACGCAGTATTTT
TRBV9,TRBJ1-1,TRBD1,-,CASSVRQGVTLTEAFF,TGTGCCAGCAGCGTGCGACAGGGGGTAACTCTTACTGAAGCTTTCTTT
TRBV2,TRBJ2-1,-,once,CASRERTAYEQFF,TGTGCCAGCAGGGAGCGGACAGCCTATGAGCAGTTCTTC
TRBV28,TRBJ1-5,-,-,CASSLPGQPQHF,TGTGCCAGCAGCCTCCCCGGACAGCCCCAGCATTTT
TRBV19,TRBJ2-3,-,-,CASRAQGGVDTQYF,TGTGCCAGTAGAGCCCAGGGGGGCGTAGATACGCAGTATTTT
TRBV7-9,TRBJ1-5,-,-,CASSTTAREPQHF,TGTGCCAGCAGCACGACGGCCAGGGAGCCCCAGCATTTT
TRBV7-2,TRBJ2-1,TRBD2,-,CASSTSGSYNEQFF,TGTGCCAGCAGCACTAGCGGATCCTACAATGAGCAGTTCTTC
TRBV5-4,TRBJ2-7,-,-,CASSLQASYEQYF,TGTGCCAGCAGCTTACAAGCATCCTACGAGCAGTACTTC
TRBV11-2,TRBJ2-7,-,-,CASSTLTAYEQYF,TGTGCCAGCAGCACCCTGACAGCTTACGAGCAGTACTTC
TRBV5-1,TRBJ2-5,-,-,CASSPGTPETQYF,TGCGCCAGCAGCCCCGGGACTCCCGAGACCCAGTACTTC
TRBV29-1,TRBJ2-3,-,-,CSVRGSSVGTDTQYF,TGCAGCGTTAGGGGCTCCTCGGTGGGCACAGATACGCAGTATTTT
TRBV5-1,TRBJ2-7,-,-,CASSRGPEYEQYF,TGCGCCAGCAGCCGGGGCCCGGAGTACGAGCAGTACTTC
TRBV30,TRBJ2-7,-,-,CAWSVDHLRVSIREQYF,TGTGCCTGGAGTGTAGATCATCTCAGGGTCTCTATTCGGGAGCAGTACTTC
TRBV6-6,TRBJ2-3,-,-,CASSLRDTQYF,TGTGCCAGCAGTCTCAGGGATACGCAGTATTTT
TRBV7-2,TRBJ1-4,-,-,CASSLLQGEKLFF,TGTGCCAGCAGCTTACTACAGGGAGAAAAACTGTTTTTT
TRBV18,TRBJ2-5,TRBD1,-,CASSPGTGTKTQYF,TGTGCCAGCTCACCGGGGACAGGGACGAAGACCCAGTACTTC
TRBV6-6,TRBJ2-1,-,once,CASSNRDLTNEQFF,TGTGCCAGCAGTAACCGGGACCTTACCAATGAGCAGTTCTTC
TRBV19,TRBJ2-3,TRBD1,-,CASNPGQGGSTDTQYF,TGTGCCAGTAATCCGGGACAGGGGGGGAGCACAGATACGCAGTATTTT
TRBV7-9,TRBJ2-1,-,-,CASSLQKAVTPFNEQFF,TGTGCCAGCAGTCTACAAAAAGCTGTCACCCCCTTCAATGAGCAGTTCTTC
TRBV7-9,TRBJ2-2,-,-,CASNLEGSGTGELFF,TGTGCCAGCAACTTAGAGGGGAGTGGAACCGGGGAGCTGTTTTTT
TRBV7-2,TRBJ1-2,-,-,CASSLDTGRGGYTF,TGTGCCAGCAGCTTAGATACGGGTCGGGGTGGCTACACCTTC
TRBV7-8,TRBJ1-1,-,-,CASSNERMNTEAFF,TGTGCCAGCAGCAACGAACGCATGAACACTGAAGCTTTCTTT
TRBV19,TRBJ2-3,TRBD2,-,CASALAVSTDTQYF,TGTGCCAGTGCACTAGCGGTTAGCACAGATACGCAGTATTTT
TRBV11-3,TRBJ2-1,-,-,CASSLRSVDEQFF,TGTGCCAGCAGCTTAAGAAGCGTCGATGAGCAGTTCTTC
TRBV4-2,TRBJ2-3,TRBD2,-,CASSPRERLAGRDTQYF,TGTGCCAGCAGCCCAAGGGAGCGGCTAGCGGGAAGAGATACGCAGTATTTT
TRBV12-5,TRBJ2-1,-,-,CASGPGLSAGSYNEQFF,TGTGCTAGTGGTCCGGGACTGTCGGCGGGCTCCTACAATGAGCAGTTCTTC
TRBV27,TRBJ2-7,TRBD1,-,CASRPRTGFLEQYF,TGTGCCAGCAGGCCAAGGACAGGGTTCCTCGAGCAGTACTTC
TRBV5-1,TRBJ2-1,TRBD2,-,CASSLAFGGGSYNEQFF,TGCGCCAGCAGCTTGGCGTTCGGCGGGGGGTCCTACAATGAGCAGTTCTTC
TRBV6-5,TRBJ2-7,TRBD1,-,CASRMTGTGGREQYF,TGTGCCAGCAGAATGACCGGGACAGGGGGCCGCGAGCAGTACTTC
TRBV18,TRBJ1-1,-,once,CASSPRQNTEAFF,TGTGCCAGCTCACCCAGACAGAACACTGAAGCTTTCTTT
TRBV4-3,TRBJ2-3,TRBD1,-,CASSQEYPGLGTGIADTQYF,TGCGCCAGCAGCCAAGAGTATCCGGGACTTGGGACAGGGATAGCAGATACGCAGTATTTT
TRBV11-2,TRBJ2-3,-,-,CASSLDRATDTQYF,TGTGCCAGCAGCTTAGACAGGGCCACAGATACGCAGTATTTT
TRBV28,TRBJ1-5,-,-,CASSLGGIAGNQPQHF,TGTGCCAGCAGTTTAGGCGGTATAGCGGGCAATCAGCCCCAGCATTTT
TRBV4-3,TRBJ2-2,TRBD2,-,CASSHRGLAGAGELFF,TGCGCCAGCAGCCACCGGGGACTAGCGGGAGCCGGGGAGCTGTTTTTT
TRBV7-9,TRBJ2-7,TRBD1,once,CASSLQGQGIRYEQYF,TGTGCCAGCAGCTTACAGGGACAGGGGATCCGCTACGAGCAGTACTTC
TRBV5-8,TRBJ2-3,TRBD2,-,CASIRGAGWGTDTQYF,TGTGCCAGCATCCGGGGAGCGGGGTGGGGCACAGATACGCAGTATTTT
TRBV5-1,TRBJ1-3,TRBD1,-,CASSTGQGTGNTIYF,TGCGCCAGCAGCACCGGACAGGGGACTGGAAACACCATATATTTT
TRBV5-4,TRBJ2-5,-,-,CASSRGQETQYF,TGTGCCAGCAGCCGGGGCCAAGAGACCCAGTACTTC
TRBV7-6,TRBJ2-7,TRBD1,-,CASSHLQGAILYEQYF,TGTGCCAGCAGCCATCTACAGGGGGCGATTCTCTACGAGCAGTACTTC
TRBV18,TRBJ1-2,TRBD1,-,CASSPGTGDGYGYTF,TGTGCCAGCTCACCAGGGACAGGGGACGGCTATGGCTACACCTTC
TRBV28,TRBJ2-7,TRBD1,-,CASSLKGAAYEQYF,TGTGCCAGCAGTTTAAAGGGGGCCGCCTACGAGCAGTACTTC
TRBV5-4,TRBJ1-1,-,-,CASSSQVGTEAFF,TGTGCCAGCAGCTCGCAGGTGGGGACTGAAGCTTTCTTT
TRBV7-3,TRBJ1-2,-,-,CASSSPGVGENYGYTF,TGTGCCAGCAGCTCTCCGGGTGTGGGAGAGAACTATGGCTACACCTTC
TRBV2,TRBJ2-1,-,-,CASSEDHSDEQFF,TGTGCCAGCAGTGAAGACCACAGTGATGAGCAGTTCTTC